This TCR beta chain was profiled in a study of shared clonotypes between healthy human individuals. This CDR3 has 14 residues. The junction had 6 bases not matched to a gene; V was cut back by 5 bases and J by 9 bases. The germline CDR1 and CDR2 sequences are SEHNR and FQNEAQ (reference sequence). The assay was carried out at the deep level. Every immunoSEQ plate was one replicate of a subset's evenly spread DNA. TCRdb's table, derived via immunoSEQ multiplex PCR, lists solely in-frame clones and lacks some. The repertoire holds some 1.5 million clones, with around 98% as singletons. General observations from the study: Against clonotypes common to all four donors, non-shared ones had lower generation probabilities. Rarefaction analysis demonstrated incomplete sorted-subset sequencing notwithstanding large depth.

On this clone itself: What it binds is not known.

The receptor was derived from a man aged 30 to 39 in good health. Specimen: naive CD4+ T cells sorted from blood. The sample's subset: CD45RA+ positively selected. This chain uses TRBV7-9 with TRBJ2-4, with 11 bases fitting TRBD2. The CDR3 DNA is TGTGCCAGCAGCGTAACTAGCGGGAGTCCCATTCAGTACTTC. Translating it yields CASSVTSGSPIQYF.